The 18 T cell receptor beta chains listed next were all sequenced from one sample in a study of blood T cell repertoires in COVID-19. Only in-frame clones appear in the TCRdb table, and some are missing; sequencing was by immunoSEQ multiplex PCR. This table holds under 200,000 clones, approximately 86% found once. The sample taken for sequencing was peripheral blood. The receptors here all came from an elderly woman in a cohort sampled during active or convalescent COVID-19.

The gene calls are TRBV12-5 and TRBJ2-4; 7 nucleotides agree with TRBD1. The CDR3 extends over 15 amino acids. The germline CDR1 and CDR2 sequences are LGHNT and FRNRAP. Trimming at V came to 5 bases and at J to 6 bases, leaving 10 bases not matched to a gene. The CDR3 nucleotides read TGTGCTAGTGGTCCCACCGGGACAGCAACAAACATTCAGTACTTC. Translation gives CASGPTGTATNIQYF.

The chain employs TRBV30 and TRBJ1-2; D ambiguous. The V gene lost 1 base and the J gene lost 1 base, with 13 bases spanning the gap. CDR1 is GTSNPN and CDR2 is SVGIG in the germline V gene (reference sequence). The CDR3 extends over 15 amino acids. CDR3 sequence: CAWSGARILNYGYTF. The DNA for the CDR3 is TGTGCCTGGAGTGGGGCACGAATTCTTAACTATGGCTACACCTTC. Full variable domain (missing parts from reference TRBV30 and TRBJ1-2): SQTIHQWPATLVQPVGSPLSLECTVEGTSNPNLYWYRQAAGRGLQLLFYSVGIGQISSEVPQNLSASRPQDRQFILSSKKLLLSDSGFYLCAWSGARILNYGYTFGSGTRLTVV.

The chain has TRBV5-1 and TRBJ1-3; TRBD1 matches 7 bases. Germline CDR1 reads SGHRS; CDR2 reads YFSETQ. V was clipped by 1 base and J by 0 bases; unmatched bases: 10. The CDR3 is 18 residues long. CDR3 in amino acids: CASSLLTLTGSSGNTIYF. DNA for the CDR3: TGCGCCAGCAGCTTGCTCACCTTGACAGGGAGCTCTGGAAACACCATATATTTT.

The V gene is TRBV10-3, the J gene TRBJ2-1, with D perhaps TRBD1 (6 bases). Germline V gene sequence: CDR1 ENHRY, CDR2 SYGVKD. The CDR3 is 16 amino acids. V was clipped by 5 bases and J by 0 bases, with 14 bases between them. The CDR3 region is CAISPDLGASYNEQFF. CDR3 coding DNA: TGTGCCATCAGTCCGGATCTGGGGGCCTCCTACAATGAGCAGTTCTTC.

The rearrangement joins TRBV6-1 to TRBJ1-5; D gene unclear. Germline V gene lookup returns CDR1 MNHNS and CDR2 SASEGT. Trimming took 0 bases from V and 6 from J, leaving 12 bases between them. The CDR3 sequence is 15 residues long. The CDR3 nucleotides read TGTGCCAGCAGTGAAGCGAGCACCGCGTTTCAGCCCCAGCATTTT. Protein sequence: CASSEASTAFQPQHF.

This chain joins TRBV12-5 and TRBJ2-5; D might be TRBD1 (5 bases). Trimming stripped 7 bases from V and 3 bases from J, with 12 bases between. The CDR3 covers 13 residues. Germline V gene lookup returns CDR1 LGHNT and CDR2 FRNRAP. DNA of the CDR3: TGTGCTAGTGCCACGACAGACGAAGAGACCCAGTACTTC. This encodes CASATTDEETQYF.

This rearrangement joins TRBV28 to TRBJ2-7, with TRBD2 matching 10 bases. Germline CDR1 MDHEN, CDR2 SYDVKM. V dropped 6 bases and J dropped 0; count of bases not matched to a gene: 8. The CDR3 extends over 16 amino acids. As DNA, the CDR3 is TGTGCCAGCAGATTGAGCGGGGGGGCGAGCTCCTACGAGCAGTACTTC. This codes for CASRLSGGASSYEQYF.

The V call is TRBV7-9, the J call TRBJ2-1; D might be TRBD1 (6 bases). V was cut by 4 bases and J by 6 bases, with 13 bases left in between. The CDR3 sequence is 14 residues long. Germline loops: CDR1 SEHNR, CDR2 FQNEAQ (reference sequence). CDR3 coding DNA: TGTGCCAGCAGCTCCAGGGGACCGAGCAATGAGCAGTTCTTC. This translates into CASSSRGPSNEQFF. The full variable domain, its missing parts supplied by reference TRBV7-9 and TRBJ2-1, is DTGVSQNPRHKITKRGQNVTFRCDPISEHNRLYWYRQTLGQGPEFLTYFQNEAQLEKSRLLSDRFSAERPKGSFSTLEIQRTEQGDSAMYLCASSSRGPSNEQFFGPGTRLTVL.

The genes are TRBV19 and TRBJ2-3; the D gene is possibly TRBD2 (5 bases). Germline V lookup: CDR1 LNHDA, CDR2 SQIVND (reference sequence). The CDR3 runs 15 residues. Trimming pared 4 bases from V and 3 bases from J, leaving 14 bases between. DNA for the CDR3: TGTGCCAGTAGTAAGCCGGACTTGGCGACAGATACGCAGTATTTT. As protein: CASSKPDLATDTQYF.

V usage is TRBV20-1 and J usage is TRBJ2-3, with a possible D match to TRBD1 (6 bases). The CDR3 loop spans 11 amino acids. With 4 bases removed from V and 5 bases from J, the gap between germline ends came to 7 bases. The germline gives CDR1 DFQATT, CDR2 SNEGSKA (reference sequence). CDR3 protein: CSAIGGDTQYF. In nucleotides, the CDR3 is TGCAGTGCTATAGGGGGAGATACGCAGTATTTT.

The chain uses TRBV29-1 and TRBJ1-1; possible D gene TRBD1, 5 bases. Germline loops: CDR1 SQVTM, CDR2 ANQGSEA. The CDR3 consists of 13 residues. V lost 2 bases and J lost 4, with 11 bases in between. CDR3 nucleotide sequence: TGCAGCGTTGAACCGGGGGGAAGCACTGAAGCTTTCTTT. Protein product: CSVEPGGSTEAFF.

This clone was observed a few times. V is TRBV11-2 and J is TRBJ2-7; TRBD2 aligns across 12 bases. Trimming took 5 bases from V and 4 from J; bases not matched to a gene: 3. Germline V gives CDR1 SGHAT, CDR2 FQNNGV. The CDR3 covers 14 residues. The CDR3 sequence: CASSPGTSGYEQYF. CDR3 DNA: TGTGCCAGCAGCCCGGGGACTAGCGGGTACGAGCAGTACTTC.

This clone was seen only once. The CDR3 nucleotides are TGCGCCAGCAGTTGGACAGGGGCCGAAAAACTGTTTTTT. The encoded protein is CASSWTGAEKLFF. The chain recombines TRBV10-1 with TRBJ1-4; 9 bases align to TRBD1. V dropped 5 bases and J dropped 8; count of bases not matched to a gene: 3. The CDR3 runs to 13 residues. Germline-derived CDR1 and CDR2 are WNHNN and SYGVQD (reference sequence).

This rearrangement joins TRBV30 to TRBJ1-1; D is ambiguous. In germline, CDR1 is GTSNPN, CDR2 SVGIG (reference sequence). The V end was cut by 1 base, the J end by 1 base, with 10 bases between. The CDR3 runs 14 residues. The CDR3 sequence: CAWSALTTNTEAFF. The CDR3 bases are TGTGCCTGGAGTGCGTTGACTACGAACACTGAAGCTTTCTTT.

The CDR3 sequence: CASSLLSGRNQPQHF. The DNA of the CDR3 is TGTGCCAGCAGTTTGTTATCAGGGCGCAATCAGCCCCAGCATTTT. The chain uses TRBV28 and TRBJ1-5; a weak D match, TRBD1 (5 bases). The CDR3 has 15 amino acids. The germline V gene has CDR1 MDHEN and CDR2 SYDVKM. V was clipped by 3 bases and J by 2 bases, with 11 bases between them.

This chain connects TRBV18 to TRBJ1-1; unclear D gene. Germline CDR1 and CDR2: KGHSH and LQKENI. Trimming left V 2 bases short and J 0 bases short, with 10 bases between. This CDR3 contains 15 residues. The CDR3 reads CASSPSGIMNTEAFF. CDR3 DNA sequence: TGTGCCAGCTCACCATCCGGTATCATGAACACTGAAGCTTTCTTT.

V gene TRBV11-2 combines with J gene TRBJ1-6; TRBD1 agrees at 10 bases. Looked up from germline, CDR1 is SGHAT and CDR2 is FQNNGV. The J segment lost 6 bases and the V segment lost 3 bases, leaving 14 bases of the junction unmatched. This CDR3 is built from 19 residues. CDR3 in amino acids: CASSFSPYRQGAFNSPLHF. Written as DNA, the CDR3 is TGTGCCAGCAGCTTTAGTCCCTATCGACAGGGGGCTTTTAATTCACCCCTCCACTTT.

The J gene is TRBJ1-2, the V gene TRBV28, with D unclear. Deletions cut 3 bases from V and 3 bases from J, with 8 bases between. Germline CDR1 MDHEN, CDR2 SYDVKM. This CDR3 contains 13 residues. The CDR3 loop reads CASSFGRYYGYTF. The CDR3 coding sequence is TGTGCCAGCAGTTTTGGCCGATACTATGGCTACACCTTC.